These T cell receptor beta chains were read from a single sample in a study of CD8 T cells in Susac syndrome. TCRdb re-analysed the immunoSEQ multiplex PCR reads in MiXCR, keeping a single row per CDR3 protein. The sample consists of some 130,000 distinct CDR3 sequences, over 90% of them appearing once. The sample comprised CD8+ T cells from PBMCs. These receptors all stem from a human donor with Susac syndrome. Both conserved end residues are part of each CDR3. Fields, in order: J gene, V gene, D gene, clone size, CDR3 protein, CDR3 DNA. A D gene is named only where the DNA matches it firmly. Expanded clones are given a class, and other clones once, few, many or no size at all.

j_gene: TRBJ2-7
v_gene: TRBV11-2
d_gene: .
abundance: .
CDR3aa: CASSLGGAFRTITYEQYF
CDR3nt: TGTGCCAGCAGCTTAGGAGGGGCCTTTAGGACCATCACCTACGAGCAGTACTTC

j_gene: TRBJ2-7
v_gene: TRBV7-8
d_gene: .
abundance: .
CDR3aa: CASSLDITSASLEQYF
CDR3nt: TGTGCCAGCAGCTTAGATATTACTTCGGCTTCTCTCGAGCAGTACTTC

j_gene: TRBJ2-3
v_gene: TRBV4-1
d_gene: TRBD2
abundance: once
CDR3aa: CASSPWTSGSTDTQYF
CDR3nt: TGCGCCAGCAGCCCCTGGACTAGCGGGAGCACAGATACGCAGTATTTT

j_gene: TRBJ2-7
v_gene: TRBV29-1
d_gene: .
abundance: .
CDR3aa: CSVPTGHEQYF
CDR3nt: TGCAGCGTTCCAACAGGGCACGAGCAGTACTTC

j_gene: TRBJ2-7
v_gene: TRBV3-1
d_gene: .
abundance: .
CDR3aa: CASSHFRERNYEQYF
CDR3nt: TGTGCCAGCAGCCATTTCCGGGAGAGGAACTACGAGCAGTACTTC

j_gene: TRBJ2-1
v_gene: TRBV11-2
d_gene: TRBD2
abundance: .
CDR3aa: CASSFAPSGSDNEQFF
CDR3nt: TGTGCCAGCAGCTTTGCGCCTAGCGGGAGTGACAATGAGCAGTTCTTC

j_gene: TRBJ2-3
v_gene: TRBV5-4
d_gene: TRBD1
abundance: .
CDR3aa: CASRFTGGTDTQYF
CDR3nt: TGTGCCAGCAGGTTTACAGGGGGCACAGATACGCAGTATTTT

j_gene: TRBJ1-5
v_gene: TRBV12-3/TRBV12-4
d_gene: .
abundance: .
CDR3aa: CASSYQTGSNQPQHF
CDR3nt: TGTGCCAGCAGTTACCAAACAGGGAGCAATCAGCCCCAGCATTTT

j_gene: TRBJ2-3
v_gene: TRBV24-1
d_gene: TRBD1
abundance: .
CDR3aa: CATSAPGQGTDTQYF
CDR3nt: TGTGCCACCAGCGCACCGGGACAGGGAACAGATACGCAGTATTTT

j_gene: TRBJ1-1
v_gene: TRBV6-6
d_gene: .
abundance: .
CDR3aa: CASSRQDVDTEAFF
CDR3nt: TGTGCCAGCAGCAGACAGGATGTAGACACTGAAGCTTTCTTT

j_gene: TRBJ2-3
v_gene: TRBV7-7
d_gene: TRBD1
abundance: .
CDR3aa: CASSSGQGHFPSTDTQYF
CDR3nt: TGTGCTAGCAGCTCCGGACAGGGGCATTTTCCTAGCACAGATACGCAGTATTTT

j_gene: TRBJ2-7
v_gene: TRBV20-1
d_gene: .
abundance: .
CDR3aa: CSASDSPYEQYF
CDR3nt: TGCAGTGCTAGTGACAGCCCCTACGAGCAGTACTTC

j_gene: TRBJ2-1
v_gene: TRBV4-2
d_gene: .
abundance: .
CDR3aa: CASSHLSGEQFF
CDR3nt: TGTGCCAGCAGCCATCTCTCGGGTGAGCAGTTCTTC

j_gene: TRBJ1-2
v_gene: TRBV3-1
d_gene: .
abundance: .
CDR3aa: CASSHPDILSGYTF
CDR3nt: TGTGCCAGCAGCCATCCGGACATTCTATCTGGCTACACCTTC

j_gene: TRBJ2-7
v_gene: TRBV27
d_gene: .
abundance: .
CDR3aa: CASSRGTNYEQYF
CDR3nt: TGTGCCAGCAGTCGCGGGACAAACTACGAGCAGTACTTC

j_gene: TRBJ2-7
v_gene: TRBV9
d_gene: TRBD2
abundance: .
CDR3aa: CASSGENGGRAYEQYF
CDR3nt: TGTGCCAGCAGCGGGGAAAATGGCGGGAGGGCCTACGAGCAGTACTTC

j_gene: TRBJ1-5
v_gene: TRBV25-1
d_gene: .
abundance: .
CDR3aa: CASSESGPVGNQPQHF
CDR3nt: TGTGCCAGCAGTGAAAGCGGACCGGTGGGCAATCAGCCCCAGCATTTT

j_gene: TRBJ2-1
v_gene: TRBV28
d_gene: .
abundance: .
CDR3aa: CASSQTGGIAGVRFDEQFF
CDR3nt: TGTGCCAGCAGTCAAACAGGGGGGATAGCGGGAGTTCGTTTCGATGAGCAGTTCTTC

j_gene: TRBJ2-5
v_gene: TRBV27
d_gene: .
abundance: .
CDR3aa: CASSLSGPSETQYF
CDR3nt: TGTGCCAGCAGTTTATCAGGGCCGAGCGAGACCCAGTACTTC

j_gene: TRBJ2-7
v_gene: TRBV7-8
d_gene: .
abundance: once
CDR3aa: CAGSPLGSGQQYF
CDR3nt: TGTGCCGGGTCCCCGCTTGGGAGCGGTCAGCAGTACTTC

j_gene: TRBJ2-3
v_gene: TRBV12-3/TRBV12-4
d_gene: .
abundance: once
CDR3aa: CASRPGDAGDTQYF
CDR3nt: TGTGCCAGCCGACCAGGGGATGCGGGAGATACGCAGTATTTT

j_gene: TRBJ2-3
v_gene: TRBV7-9
d_gene: .
abundance: .
CDR3aa: CASSPAVTATQYF
CDR3nt: TGTGCCAGCAGCCCAGCAGTGACAGCTACGCAGTATTTT

j_gene: TRBJ2-6
v_gene: TRBV13
d_gene: TRBD2
abundance: .
CDR3aa: CASSPRSPGRAGANVLTF
CDR3nt: TGTGCCAGCAGCCCAAGGTCCCCTGGGAGGGCTGGGGCCAACGTCCTGACTTTC

j_gene: TRBJ2-3
v_gene: TRBV20-1
d_gene: TRBD2
abundance: .
CDR3aa: CSARDGLAGYADTQYF
CDR3nt: TGCAGTGCTAGAGATGGGCTAGCGGGATACGCAGATACGCAGTATTTT

j_gene: TRBJ2-7
v_gene: TRBV20-1
d_gene: TRBD1
abundance: .
CDR3aa: CSAPGDRGLSEQYF
CDR3nt: TGCAGTGCTCCAGGGGACAGGGGGCTCAGCGAGCAGTACTTC

j_gene: TRBJ2-7
v_gene: TRBV7-9
d_gene: TRBD2
abundance: .
CDR3aa: CASTPAVAGVNYEQYF
CDR3nt: TGTGCCAGCACCCCGGCGGTAGCGGGGGTCAACTACGAGCAGTACTTC

j_gene: TRBJ2-7
v_gene: TRBV29-1
d_gene: TRBD2
abundance: .
CDR3aa: CSVVPPTSGSSYEQYF
CDR3nt: TGCAGCGTTGTACCCCCGACTAGCGGGAGCTCCTACGAGCAGTACTTC

j_gene: TRBJ1-2
v_gene: TRBV29-1
d_gene: .
abundance: .
CDR3aa: CSVEDWNYGYTF
CDR3nt: TGCAGCGTTGAAGACTGGAACTATGGCTACACCTTC

j_gene: TRBJ2-1
v_gene: TRBV7-9
d_gene: TRBD2
abundance: .
CDR3aa: CASSTPGLARSNEQFF
CDR3nt: TGTGCCAGCAGCACCCCGGGACTAGCGAGAAGTAATGAGCAGTTCTTC

j_gene: TRBJ1-2
v_gene: TRBV29-1
d_gene: .
abundance: .
CDR3aa: CSVSQGINYGYTF
CDR3nt: TGCAGCGTGTCCCAGGGTATTAACTATGGCTACACCTTC

j_gene: TRBJ2-5
v_gene: TRBV27
d_gene: TRBD2
abundance: .
CDR3aa: CASSLSSGSIGETQYF
CDR3nt: TGTGCCAGCAGTTTATCTAGCGGGAGTATCGGAGAGACCCAGTACTTC

j_gene: TRBJ1-5
v_gene: TRBV6-5
d_gene: TRBD1
abundance: .
CDR3aa: CASSWAGTGGDSNQPQHF
CDR3nt: TGTGCCAGCAGTTGGGCCGGCACAGGGGGTGATAGCAATCAGCCCCAGCATTTT